This entry lists 14 T cell receptor beta chains sequenced from one sample in a study of control samples from healthy donors and cancer patients. Data came from immunoSEQ multiplex PCR; TCRdb stores just in-frame clones and leaves some out. This table has about 94,000 clones, about nine tenths appearing once. The sequenced sample consisted of blood. Receptors were obtained from a woman between 18 and 30 years old in good health.

The rearrangement links TRBV5-8 to TRBJ1-2; D remains unclear. V lost 0 bases and J 9 bases, leaving 9 bases between the germline ends. Germline V lookup: CDR1 SGHTS, CDR2 YDEGEE. This CDR3 spans 12 amino acids. CDR3 nucleotides: TGTGCCAGCAGCTTGGGGGATAGTCGCTACACCTTC. As protein: CASSLGDSRYTF.

The J gene is TRBJ1-2, the V gene TRBV6-4; TRBD1 might be the D (5 bases). There are 13 residues in the CDR3. Trimming took off 3 bases at V and 8 bases at J, with 13 bases between the two ends. Germline V gives CDR1 MRHNA, CDR2 SNTAGT. DNA for the CDR3: TGTGCCAGCAGTGAAAGGCAGGGCGAAGGCTACACCTTC. Translated, it gives CASSERQGEGYTF.

This chain uses TRBV19 with TRBJ2-5, with TRBD2 matching 10 bases. The CDR3 spans 17 residues. J gave up 1 base and V 1 base, and 6 bases lay outside the gene matches. Germline V gene lookup returns CDR1 LNHDA and CDR2 SQIVND (reference sequence). The CDR3 region has the DNA TGTGCCAGTAGTATAGTGAGGACTAGCGGCACCCAAGAGACCCAGTACTTC. This encodes CASSIVRTSGTQETQYF.

The rearrangement uses TRBV6-6 and TRBJ1-2; D ambiguous. This CDR3 has 13 residues. Germline lookup yields CDR1 MNHNY and CDR2 SVGAGI (reference sequence). Trimming removed 4 bases at V and 2 bases at J, with 8 bases between. In nucleotides, the CDR3 is TGTGCCAGCAGTTTCGGACCAAACTATGGCTACACCTTC. Its translation is CASSFGPNYGYTF.

The gene calls are TRBV7-9 and TRBJ1-4; D is possibly TRBD1 (5 bases). The CDR3 contains 16 residues. V was pared by 3 bases and J by 0 bases, with 11 bases between. The germline gives CDR1 SEHNR, CDR2 FQNEAQ (reference sequence). The CDR3 loop is CASSLGQSATNEKLFF. DNA for the CDR3: TGTGCCAGCAGCTTGGGGCAGAGTGCAACTAATGAAAAACTGTTTTTT.

This rearrangement joins TRBV4-1 to TRBJ1-5; TRBD1 is a possible D gene (6 bases). V dropped 1 base and J dropped 10 bases, with 11 bases sitting between them. Germline V gives CDR1 MGHRA, CDR2 YSYEKL. The CDR3 covers 13 residues. DNA for the CDR3: TGCGCCAGCAGCCAAGGGGCGGGGGCCCCCCAGCATTTT. Translation gives CASSQGAGAPQHF.

The chain combines TRBV2 with TRBJ2-2; D is uncertain. Trimming took off 7 bases at V and 2 bases at J, with 11 bases between the two ends. This CDR3 contains 14 residues. Germline-derived CDR1 and CDR2 are SNHLY and FYNNEI. Here the CDR3 DNA reads TGTGCCAGCATGTCGACGGGTAACACCGGGGAGCTGTTTTTT. This encodes CASMSTGNTGELFF.

V gene TRBV5-8 combines with J gene TRBJ1-6, with D perhaps matching TRBD1 (5 bases). The CDR3 extends over 15 amino acids. V was trimmed by 2 bases and J by 9 bases, leaving 15 bases between them. Germline V gives CDR1 SGHTS, CDR2 YDEGEE. Here the CDR3 DNA reads TGTGCCAGCAGCTTACCTCCCCTGGGGGGTTCACCCCTCCACTTT. Its protein is CASSLPPLGGSPLHF.

V and J are TRBV29-1 and TRBJ2-5; the match to TRBD2 covers 13 bases. Germline values: CDR1 SQVTM, CDR2 ANQGSEA. Trimming removed 0 bases from V and 5 bases from J; junction bases left unmatched: 12. The CDR3 loop spans 18 amino acids. The CDR3 spells CSVEEKGLAGAGWETQYF. The CDR3 DNA is TGCAGCGTTGAAGAGAAAGGACTAGCGGGGGCCGGATGGGAGACCCAGTACTTC. The complete variable domain, with remaining parts taken from reference TRBV29-1 and TRBJ2-5, reads SAVISQKPSRDICQRGTSLTIQCQVDSQVTMMFWYRQQPGQSLTLIATANQGSEATYESGFVIDKFPISRPNLTFSTLTVSNMSPEDSSIYLCSVEEKGLAGAGWETQYFGPGTRLLVL.

The rearrangement uses TRBV12-3 or TRBV12-4 and TRBJ1-1, with D possibly being TRBD1 (5 bases). V lost 7 bases and J lost 11, with 20 bases in between. This CDR3 comprises 13 residues. The CDR3 bases are TGTGCCAGCACCTCCGGGGTAGGGGCCTGGGCTTTCTTT. Translating gives CASTSGVGAWAFF.

The chain joins TRBV28 to TRBJ2-3; 10 bases fit TRBD2. Germline CDR1 MDHEN, CDR2 SYDVKM. V was clipped by 2 bases and J by 6 bases; unmatched bases: 11. The CDR3 runs to 17 residues. The DNA for the CDR3 is TGTGCCAGCAGTTTAAGGGGACTAGCGTACGTTACGGATACGCAGTATTTT. Amino acids: CASSLRGLAYVTDTQYF.

The chain couples TRBV7-2 to TRBJ2-3, with 9 bases that match TRBD2. Germline assignment: CDR1 SGHTA and CDR2 FQGNSA. This CDR3 comprises 18 residues. V was pared by 5 bases and J by 2 bases, with 14 bases of the junction left unmatched. The CDR3 bases are TGTGCCAGCAGCCTCCGGGGTAGCGGGGGAGTTAACACAGATACGCAGTATTTT. Protein: CASSLRGSGGVNTDTQYF. The full variable domain, rest sourced from reference TRBV7-2 and TRBJ2-3, is GAGVSQSPSNKVTEKGKDVELRCDPISGHTALYWYRQSLGQGLEFLIYFQGNSAPDKSGLPSDRFSAERTGGSVSTLTIQRTQQEDSAVYLCASSLRGSGGVNTDTQYFGPGTRLTVL.

The genes are TRBV5-1 and TRBJ1-6; TRBD1 might be the D (5 bases). The CDR3 is 16 residues long. From germline, CDR1 is SGHRS and CDR2 YFSETQ. Trimming left V 0 bases short and J 9 bases short, with 16 bases between. The CDR3 sequence: CASSLVEGREGSPLHF. Written as DNA, the CDR3 is TGCGCCAGCAGCTTGGTGGAGGGCAGGGAAGGTTCACCCCTCCACTTT.

The chain joins TRBV7-9 to TRBJ1-2; 7 bases fit TRBD1. This CDR3 has 12 residues. After removal of 1 base from V and 8 bases from J, the junction contained 1 base not matched to a gene. The germline gives CDR1 SEHNR, CDR2 FQNEAQ (reference sequence). The CDR3 DNA sequence: TGTGCCAGCAGCTTAGAACAGGGGGGCTACACCTTC. It yields the protein CASSLEQGGYTF.